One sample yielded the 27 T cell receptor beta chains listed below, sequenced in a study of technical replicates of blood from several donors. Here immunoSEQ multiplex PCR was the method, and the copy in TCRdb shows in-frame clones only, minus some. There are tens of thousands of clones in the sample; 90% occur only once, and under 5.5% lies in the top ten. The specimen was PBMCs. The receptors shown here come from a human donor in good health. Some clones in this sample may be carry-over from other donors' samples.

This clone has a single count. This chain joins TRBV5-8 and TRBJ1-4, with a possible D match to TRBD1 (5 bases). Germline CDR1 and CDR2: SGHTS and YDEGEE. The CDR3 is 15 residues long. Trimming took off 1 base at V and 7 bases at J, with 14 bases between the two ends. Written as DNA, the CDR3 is TGTGCCAGCAGCTTGTGGAGGGGTATCGTTGAAAAACTGTTTTTT. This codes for CASSLWRGIVEKLFF.

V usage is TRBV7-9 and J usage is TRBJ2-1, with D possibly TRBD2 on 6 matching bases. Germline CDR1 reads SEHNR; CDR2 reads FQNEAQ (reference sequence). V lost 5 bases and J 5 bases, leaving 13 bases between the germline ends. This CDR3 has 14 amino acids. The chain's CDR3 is CASSPAGRHNEQFF. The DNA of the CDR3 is TGTGCCAGCAGCCCCGCGGGGCGTCACAATGAGCAGTTCTTC.

The CDR3 protein is CAWSVIQSYYGYTF. The CDR3 region has the DNA TGTGCCTGGAGTGTTATTCAGTCCTACTATGGCTACACCTTC. The chain has TRBV30 and TRBJ1-2; D is ambiguous. The CDR3 runs 14 residues. V lost 0 bases and J lost 3, with 11 bases in between. CDR1 GTSNPN and CDR2 SVGIG come from the germline V gene (reference sequence). Variable domain in full (rest from reference TRBV30 and TRBJ1-2): SQTIHQWPATLVQPVGSPLSLECTVEGTSNPNLYWYRQAAGRGLQLLFYSVGIGQISSEVPQNLSASRPQDRQFILSSKKLLLSDSGFYLCAWSVIQSYYGYTFGSGTRLTVV.

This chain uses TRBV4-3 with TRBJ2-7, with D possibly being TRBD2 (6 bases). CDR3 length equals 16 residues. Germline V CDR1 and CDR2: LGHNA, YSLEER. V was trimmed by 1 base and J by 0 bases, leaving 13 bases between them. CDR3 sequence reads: CASSQVFGGSSYEQYF. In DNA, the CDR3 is TGCGCCAGCAGCCAAGTGTTTGGGGGGAGCTCCTACGAGCAGTACTTC.

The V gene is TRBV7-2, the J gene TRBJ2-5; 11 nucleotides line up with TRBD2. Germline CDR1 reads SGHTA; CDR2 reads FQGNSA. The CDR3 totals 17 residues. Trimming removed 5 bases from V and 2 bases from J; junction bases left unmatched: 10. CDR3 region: CASSQALGTSGQETQYF. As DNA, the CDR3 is TGTGCCAGCAGCCAAGCACTCGGGACTAGCGGACAAGAGACCCAGTACTTC.

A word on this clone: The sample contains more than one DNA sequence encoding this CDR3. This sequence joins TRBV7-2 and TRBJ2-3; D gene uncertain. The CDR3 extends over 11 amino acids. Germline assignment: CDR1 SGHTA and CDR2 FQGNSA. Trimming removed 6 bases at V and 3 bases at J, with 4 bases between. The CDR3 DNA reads TGTGCCAGCAGTCAAACAGATACGCAGTATTTT. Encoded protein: CASSQTDTQYF.

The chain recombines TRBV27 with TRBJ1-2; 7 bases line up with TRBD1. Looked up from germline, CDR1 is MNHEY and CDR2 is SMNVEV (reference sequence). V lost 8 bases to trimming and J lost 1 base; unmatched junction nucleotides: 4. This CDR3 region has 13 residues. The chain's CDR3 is CASRGQFNYGYTF. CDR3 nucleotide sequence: TGTGCCAGCCGGGGACAGTTTAACTATGGCTACACCTTC.

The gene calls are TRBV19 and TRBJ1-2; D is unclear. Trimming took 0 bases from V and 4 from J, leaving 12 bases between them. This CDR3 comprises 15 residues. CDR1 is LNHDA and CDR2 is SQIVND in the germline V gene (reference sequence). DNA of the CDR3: TGTGCCAGTAGTATAGATCTGTCCCTCCGCTATGGCTACACCTTC. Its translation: CASSIDLSLRYGYTF.

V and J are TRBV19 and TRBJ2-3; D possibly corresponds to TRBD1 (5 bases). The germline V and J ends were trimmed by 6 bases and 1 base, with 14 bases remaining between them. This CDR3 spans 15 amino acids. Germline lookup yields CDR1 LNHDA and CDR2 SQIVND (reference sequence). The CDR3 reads CASSLQGVGTDTQYF. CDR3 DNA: TGTGCCAGTAGCCTCCAGGGCGTAGGCACAGATACGCAGTATTTT. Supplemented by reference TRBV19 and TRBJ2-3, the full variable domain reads DGGITQSPKYLFRKEGQNVTLSCEQNLNHDAMYWYRQDPGQGLRLIYYSQIVNDFQKGDIAEGYSVSREKKESFPLTVTSAQKNPTAFYLCASSLQGVGTDTQYFGPGTRLTVL.

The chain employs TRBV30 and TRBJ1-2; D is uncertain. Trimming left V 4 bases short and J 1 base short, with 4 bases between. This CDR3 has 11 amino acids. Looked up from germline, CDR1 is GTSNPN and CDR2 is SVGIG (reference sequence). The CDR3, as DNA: TGTGCCTGGACAGTTAACTATGGCTACACCTTC. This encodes CAWTVNYGYTF.

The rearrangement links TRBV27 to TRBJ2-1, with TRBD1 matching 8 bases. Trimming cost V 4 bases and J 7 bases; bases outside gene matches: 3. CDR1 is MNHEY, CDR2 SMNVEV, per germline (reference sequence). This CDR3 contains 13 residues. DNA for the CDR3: TGTGCCAGCAGTTCCGACAGGGGAAATGAGCAGTTCTTC. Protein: CASSSDRGNEQFF.

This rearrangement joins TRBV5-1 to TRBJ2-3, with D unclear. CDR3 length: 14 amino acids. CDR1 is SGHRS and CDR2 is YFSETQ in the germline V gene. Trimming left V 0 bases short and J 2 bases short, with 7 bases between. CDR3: CASSLDPYTDTQYF. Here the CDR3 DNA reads TGCGCCAGCAGCTTGGATCCTTACACAGATACGCAGTATTTT. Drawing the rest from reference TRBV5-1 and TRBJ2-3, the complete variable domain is KAGVTQTPRYLIKTRGQQVTLSCSPISGHRSVSWYQQTPGQGLQFLFEYFSETQRNKGNFPGRFSGRQFSNSRSEMNVSTLELGDSALYLCASSLDPYTDTQYFGPGTRLTVL.

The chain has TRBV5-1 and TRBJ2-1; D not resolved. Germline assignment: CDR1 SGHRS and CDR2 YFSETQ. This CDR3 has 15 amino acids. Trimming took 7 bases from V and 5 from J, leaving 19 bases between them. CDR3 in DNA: TGCGCCAGCCAGTATGGTGGGCTAAATAACAATGAGCAGTTCTTC. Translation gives CASQYGGLNNNEQFF.

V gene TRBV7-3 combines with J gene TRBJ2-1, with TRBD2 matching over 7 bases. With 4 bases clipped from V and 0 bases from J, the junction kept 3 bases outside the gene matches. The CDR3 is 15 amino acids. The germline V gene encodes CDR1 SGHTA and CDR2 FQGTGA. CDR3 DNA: TGTGCCAGCAGCTACCTAGCGGCCTCCTACAATGAGCAGTTCTTC. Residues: CASSYLAASYNEQFF.

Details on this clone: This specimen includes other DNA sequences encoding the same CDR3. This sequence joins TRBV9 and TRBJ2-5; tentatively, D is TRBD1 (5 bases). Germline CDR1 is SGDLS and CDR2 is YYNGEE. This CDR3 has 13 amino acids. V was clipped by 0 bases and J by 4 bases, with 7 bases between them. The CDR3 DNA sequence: TGTGCCAGCAGCGTAGGGCAGGGAGAGACCCAGTACTTC. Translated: CASSVGQGETQYF.

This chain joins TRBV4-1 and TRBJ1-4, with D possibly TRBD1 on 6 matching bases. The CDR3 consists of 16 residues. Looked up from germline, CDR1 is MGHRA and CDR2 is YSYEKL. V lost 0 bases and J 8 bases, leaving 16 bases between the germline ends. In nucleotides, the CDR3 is TGCGCCAGCAGCCAAGAAGGGACAAGGGTGGGCGAAAAACTGTTTTTT. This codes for CASSQEGTRVGEKLFF.

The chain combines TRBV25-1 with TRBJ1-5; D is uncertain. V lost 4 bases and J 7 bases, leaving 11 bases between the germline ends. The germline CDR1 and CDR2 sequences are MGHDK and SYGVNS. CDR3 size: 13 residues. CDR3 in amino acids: CASSGSIGQPQHF. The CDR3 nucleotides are TGTGCCAGCAGTGGGAGTATCGGACAGCCCCAGCATTTT.

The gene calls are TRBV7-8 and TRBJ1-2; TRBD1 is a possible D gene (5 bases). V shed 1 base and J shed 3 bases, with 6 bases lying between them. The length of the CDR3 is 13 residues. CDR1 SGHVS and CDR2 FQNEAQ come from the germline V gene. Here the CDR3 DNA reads TGTGCCAGCAGCTTAGTACAGGACTATGGCTACACCTTC. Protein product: CASSLVQDYGYTF.

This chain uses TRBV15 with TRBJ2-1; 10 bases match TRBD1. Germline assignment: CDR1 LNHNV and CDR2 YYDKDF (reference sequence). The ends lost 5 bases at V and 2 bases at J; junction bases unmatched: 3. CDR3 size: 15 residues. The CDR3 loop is CATSADRGAYNEQFF. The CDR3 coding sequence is TGTGCCACCAGCGCGGACAGGGGGGCCTACAATGAGCAGTTCTTC.

CDR3: CASSQDTGTSDYNEQFF. DNA of the CDR3: TGCGCCAGCAGCCAAGATACCGGGACTAGCGACTACAATGAGCAGTTCTTC. The chain has TRBV4-3 and TRBJ2-1, with 10 bases matching TRBD2. CDR1 and CDR2 from the germline V gene are LGHNA and YSLEER. The CDR3 sequence is 17 residues long. Trimming cost V 0 bases and J 3 bases; bases outside gene matches: 5.

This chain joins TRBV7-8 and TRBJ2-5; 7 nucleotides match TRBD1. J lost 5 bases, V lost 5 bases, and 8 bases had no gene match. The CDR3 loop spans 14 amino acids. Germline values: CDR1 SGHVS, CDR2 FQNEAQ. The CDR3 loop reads CASSPSTGLETQYF. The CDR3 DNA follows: TGTGCCAGCAGCCCTTCGACAGGGTTGGAGACCCAGTACTTC.

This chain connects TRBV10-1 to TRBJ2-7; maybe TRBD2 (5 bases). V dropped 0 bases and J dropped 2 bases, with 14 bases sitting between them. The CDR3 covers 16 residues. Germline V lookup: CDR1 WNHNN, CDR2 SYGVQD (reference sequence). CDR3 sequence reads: CASSESTGKRTYEQYF. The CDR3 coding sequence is TGCGCCAGCAGTGAGTCGACGGGGAAAAGGACCTACGAGCAGTACTTC.

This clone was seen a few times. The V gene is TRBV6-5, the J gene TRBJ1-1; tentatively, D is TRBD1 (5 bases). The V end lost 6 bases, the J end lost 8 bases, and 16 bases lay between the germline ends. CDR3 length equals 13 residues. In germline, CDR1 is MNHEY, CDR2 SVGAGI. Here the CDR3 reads CASSQDRTREAFF. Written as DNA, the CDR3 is TGTGCCAGCAGCCAAGATCGGACACGCGAAGCTTTCTTT.

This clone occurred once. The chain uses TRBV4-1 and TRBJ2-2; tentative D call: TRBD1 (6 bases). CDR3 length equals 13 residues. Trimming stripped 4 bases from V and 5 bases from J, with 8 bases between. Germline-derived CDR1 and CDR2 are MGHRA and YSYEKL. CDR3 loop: CASSLTGTGELFF. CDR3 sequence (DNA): TGCGCCAGCAGCCTTACAGGGACCGGGGAGCTGTTTTTT.

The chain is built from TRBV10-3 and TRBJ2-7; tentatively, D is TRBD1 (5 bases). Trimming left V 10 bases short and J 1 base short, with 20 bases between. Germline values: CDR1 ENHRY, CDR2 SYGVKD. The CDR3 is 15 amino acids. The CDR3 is CATLGAHRESYEQYF. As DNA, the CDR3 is TGTGCCACCTTAGGGGCCCACAGAGAGTCCTACGAGCAGTACTTC.

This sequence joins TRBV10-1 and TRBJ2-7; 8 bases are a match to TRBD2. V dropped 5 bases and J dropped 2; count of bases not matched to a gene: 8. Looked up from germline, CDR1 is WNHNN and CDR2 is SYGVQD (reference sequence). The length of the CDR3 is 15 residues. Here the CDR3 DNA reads TGCGCCAGCAGTAGGAAGACTAGCGAAACCTACGAGCAGTACTTC. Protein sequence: CASSRKTSETYEQYF.

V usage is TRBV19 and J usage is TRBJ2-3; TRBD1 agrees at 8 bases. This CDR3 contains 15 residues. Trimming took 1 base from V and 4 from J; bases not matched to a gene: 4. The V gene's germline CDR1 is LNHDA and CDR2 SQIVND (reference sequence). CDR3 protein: CASSIGAGGPDTQYF. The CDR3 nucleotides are TGTGCCAGTAGTATAGGGGCAGGGGGCCCAGATACGCAGTATTTT.